The sequence of this T cell receptor beta chain was determined in a study of somatic mutations in cytotoxic T cells in rheumatoid arthritis. Study-level information: Certain T-cell populations stained with V beta antibodies were FACS-sorted to nearly 100% purity, and V beta1+ cells were TCRB-sequenced.

TCRdb keeps only in-frame clones here, not all; method: immunoSEQ multiplex PCR. This table holds tens of thousands of clones, roughly four fifths found once. The CDR3 is 15 amino acids. Germline CDR1 SGDLS, CDR2 YYNGEE. V was cut by 3 bases and J by 0 bases, with 12 bases left in between. This clone was seen more than once but under ten times. The TCR sequence derives from an adult with rheumatoid arthritis. The chain employs TRBV9 and TRBJ1-2; D is possibly TRBD1 (6 bases). Input material: CD8+ T cells sorted from blood. CDR3 sequence: CASSEQGSANYGYTF. For the CDR3, the DNA is TGTGCCAGCAGCGAGCAGGGGTCGGCTAACTATGGCTACACCTTC.